A single TCR beta chain is shown here with its context. Its antigen remains unidentified. This entry belongs to a study of memory CD4+ T cells and cytomegalovirus serostatus. Study conclusions and caveats: Suggested: most of the CMV-linked TCR signature lies in CD4+ memory cells. Repertoires predicted CMV serostatus with median bootstrapped AUC of about 0.95.

The protocol was immunoSEQ multiplex PCR, while the TCRdb copy is restricted to in-frame clones and leaves out a portion. The sample lists about 82,000 clones, less than 90% occurring once. Single viable CD3+CD4+CD8-CD45RO+ cells were sorted as the memory CD4+ T cells. This CDR3 is built from 15 residues. Trimming removed 4 bases from V and 4 bases from J, with 17 bases in between. CDR1 and CDR2 (germline): SGHNT, YYREEE (reference sequence). The TCR was taken from an adult in good health and CMV-seronegative. The chain links TRBV5-4 to TRBJ1-1, with D possibly being TRBD1 (5 bases). The sequenced sample consisted of memory CD4+ T cells from blood. The CDR3, as DNA: TGTGCCAGCAGCCGGGACGCCTCGGGGGTCACTGAAGCTTTCTTT. Translated, it gives CASSRDASGVTEAFF.